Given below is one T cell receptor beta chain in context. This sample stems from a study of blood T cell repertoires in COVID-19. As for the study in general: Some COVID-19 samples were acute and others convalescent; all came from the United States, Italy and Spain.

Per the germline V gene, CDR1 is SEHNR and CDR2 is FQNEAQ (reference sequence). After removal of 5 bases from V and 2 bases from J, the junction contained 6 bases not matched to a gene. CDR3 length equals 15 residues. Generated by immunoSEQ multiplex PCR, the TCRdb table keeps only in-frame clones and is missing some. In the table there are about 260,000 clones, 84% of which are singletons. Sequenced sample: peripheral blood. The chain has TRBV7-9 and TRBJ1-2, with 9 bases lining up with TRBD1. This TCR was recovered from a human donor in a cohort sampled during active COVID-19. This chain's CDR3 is CASSTRDRVNYGYTF. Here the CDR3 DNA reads TGTGCCAGCAGCACCCGGGACAGGGTCAACTATGGCTACACCTTC.